This T cell receptor (beta chain) emerged from a study of OX40 agonist ivuxolimab in advanced cancers. Background for the entire study: Ivuxolimab, which targeted the costimulatory receptor OX40 (CD134), was an agonistic, fully human IgG2 monoclonal antibody. The purpose of peripheral TCRbeta sequencing was to test whether ivuxolimab changed TCR sequence diversity and led to clonal T-cell expansion. The monotherapy dose-escalation portion (N of about 57 patients) of the phase I ivuxolimab trial is reported in the paper. The dose-escalation cohort was 82.7% male with a mean age of about 65 years, ranging from about 23 to 85. Of the approximately 54 patients in dose escalation, around 20 had hepatocellular carcinoma, some 15 had melanoma, 9 had renal cell carcinoma and 9 had head and neck cancer. Partial responses occurred in three dose-escalation patients, of whom one had hepatocellular carcinoma and two had cutaneous melanoma. Intravenous ivuxolimab was administered to patients every 2 weeks at six dose levels: 0.01, 0.1, 0.3, 1.5, 3 and 10 mg/kg. Patients were allowed to have had prior anti-PD-1, anti-PD-L1 or anti-CTLA-4 therapy, and 30% to 40% of the dose-escalation patients had been treated with checkpoint inhibitors.

General findings and caveats noted by the study authors: Which antigens the clonally expanded peripheral T cells were specific for was not determined. At doses of 0.1 to 3.0 mg/kg, clonal expansion of both CD4+ and CD8+ T cells in blood was seen between baseline and week 6. After ivuxolimab, more expanded clones were found on average in CD8+ T cells than in CD4+ T cells. Partial responders in the 0.1-3.0 mg/kg groups had among the lowest normalized peripheral clonal expansion, especially among CD8+ T cells. Low levels of normalized T-cell clonal expansion were also seen in some patients who did not respond.

As concerns this clone: It lacks a known antigen. No base-level quality is on record; no much larger clone is a single base apart.

Genomic DNA was extracted from sorted cells for sequencing of the TCRbeta CDR3 region. TCRbeta CDR3 regions were sequenced using the immunoSEQ Assay. Entries here come from immuneACCESS through TCRdb and include only in-frame sequences with V and J called. Some clones fail to appear in such tables; in the studies checked, an unresolved V gene covers under half of the shortfall, and the cause of the remainder is unknown. The sample has 60,000 to 85,000 clones on record, approximately 89% of them singletons. The ten largest clones take up 2% to 3% of the sample. The trial excluded patients who had a history of autoimmune disease or who were on systemic immunosuppression. Peripheral blood for TCR sequencing was collected from all dose cohorts at baseline, on cycle 4 day 1, and on cycle 7 day 1. The samples were drawn from a first-in-human, open-label, multicenter phase I dose-escalation trial of ivuxolimab. Adults with locally advanced or metastatic melanoma, renal cell carcinoma, hepatocellular carcinoma or head and neck squamous cell carcinoma were enrolled in the trial. Before TCR sequencing, CD4+ and CD8+ T cells were separately sorted from peripheral blood.

V is clipped by 4 bases and J by 0 bases, and the sequence between their germline boundaries is 19 bases long. The germline V gene provides CDR1 SGHRS and CDR2 YFSETQ. The CDR3 covers 17 residues, taking in both the cysteine and the phenylalanine. The entry retains the CDR3 DNA only, 51 bases that are in frame from base 1. The TCR originated in an adult with an advanced solid tumor such as melanoma, head and neck, liver or kidney cancer. The material was CD4+ or CD8+ T cells sorted from blood, obtained in a trial of the OX40 agonist ivuxolimab. The chain couples TRBV5-1 to TRBJ1-1; D gene: possibly TRBD1, on 6 matching bases. In nucleotide form, the sequence is TGCGCCAGCAGCCGAACCGGAGACAGGCATATGAACACTGAAGCTTTCTTT. It translates as CASSRTGDRHMNTEAFF.